This passage covers 18 T cell receptor beta chains from one sample sequenced in a study of cytomegalovirus exposure and HLA in healthy donors. This PCR relied on a set of 60 Vbeta primers and 13 Jbeta primers. Libraries were prepared by immunoSEQ multiplex PCR; TCRdb keeps only in-frame clonotypes and omits some of them. Altogether just under 95,000 clones are present, over 75% being singletons, with the ten largest covering around 7.8%. The sequenced sample consisted of PBMCs. Every receptor here comes from a man aged 45 to 65 in good health and CMV-seropositive.

This CDR3 is CASSQGNTEAFF. DNA for the CDR3: TGTGCCAGCAGTCAGGGTAACACTGAAGCTTTCTTT. The rearrangement links TRBV27 to TRBJ1-1; TRBD1 might be the D (5 bases). The CDR3 loop spans 12 amino acids. The germline V gene encodes CDR1 MNHEY and CDR2 SMNVEV (reference sequence). The ends were cut back, 5 bases at V and 2 bases at J, with 6 bases in the middle.

This CDR3 is CATSLGGVAGEKLFF. DNA for the CDR3: TGTGCCACCAGCCTAGGCGGAGTGGCGGGCGAAAAACTGTTTTTT. The V gene is TRBV15, the J gene TRBJ1-4; no firm D call. Germline loops: CDR1 LNHNV, CDR2 YYDKDF (reference sequence). CDR3 length: 15 amino acids. The V gene lost 5 bases and the J gene lost 8 bases, with 18 bases spanning the gap.

A few counts support this clone. The CDR3 nucleotides are TGCGCCAGCAGCCAAGTCCGGGCCTCGGAGGGCCCCCTCCACTTT. Its protein product is CASSQVRASEGPLHF. J is TRBJ1-6 and V is TRBV4-1; D is unresolved. The CDR3 runs 15 residues. The germline CDR1 and CDR2 sequences are MGHRA and YSYEKL. Trimming stripped 1 base from V and 13 bases from J, with 17 bases between.

This clone has only one observation. V and J are TRBV4-3 and TRBJ2-3, with TRBD2 identical over 8 bases. CDR3 length: 15 amino acids. The J segment lost 1 base and the V segment lost 4 bases, leaving 4 bases of the junction unmatched. CDR1 and CDR2 (germline): LGHNA, YSLEER. The CDR3 DNA follows: TGCGCCAGCAGCCCTGGAGCGGGGGGCACAGATACGCAGTATTTT. It codes for CASSPGAGGTDTQYF.

In the case of this clone: This same CDR3 is encoded by further DNA sequences in the sample. The genes are TRBV30 and TRBJ1-1; tentatively, D is TRBD1 (5 bases). Germline CDR1 reads GTSNPN; CDR2 reads SVGIG (reference sequence). The V end lost 0 bases, the J end lost 2 bases, and 7 bases lay between the germline ends. This CDR3 is built from 13 residues. The chain's CDR3 is CAWSVTENTEAFF. DNA of the CDR3: TGTGCCTGGAGTGTGACAGAAAACACTGAAGCTTTCTTT.

The chain uses TRBV7-8 and TRBJ2-5, with TRBD2 identical over 11 bases. The CDR3 runs to 18 residues. Germline CDR1 is SGHVS and CDR2 is FQNEAQ. Losses at the gene ends were 4 bases for V and 3 bases for J; bases not matched to a gene: 13. CDR3 protein: CASSSGTSGTSGKETQYF. CDR3 in DNA: TGTGCCAGCAGCTCGGGGACTAGCGGTACGTCAGGCAAAGAGACCCAGTACTTC.

On this clone itself: The identical CDR3 is also encoded by other nucleotide sequences in the sample. The chain joins TRBV19 to TRBJ2-1, with TRBD1 matching over 7 bases. The trim removed 6 bases at V and 9 bases at J, leaving 14 bases unmatched. CDR3 length: 15 residues. The V gene's germline CDR1 is LNHDA and CDR2 SQIVND (reference sequence). CDR3 in amino acids: CASSRYRGATGEQFF. The CDR3 coding sequence is TGTGCCAGTAGCCGCTACAGGGGTGCAACGGGTGAGCAGTTCTTC.

The CDR3 here is CASSLNRGDSGYTF. In DNA form, the CDR3 reads TGTGCCAGCAGCTTAAACAGGGGCGATTCTGGCTACACCTTC. The rearrangement uses TRBV7-2 and TRBJ1-2, with 7 bases matching TRBD1. After removal of 2 bases from V and 7 bases from J, the junction contained 7 bases not matched to a gene. CDR1 SGHTA and CDR2 FQGNSA come from the germline V gene. CDR3 length equals 14 residues.

This chain connects TRBV7-7 to TRBJ2-5; TRBD1 agrees at 8 bases. V lost 5 bases to trimming and J lost 4 bases; unmatched junction nucleotides: 6. Germline V lookup: CDR1 SSHAT, CDR2 FNYEAQ (reference sequence). The CDR3 loop spans 14 amino acids. CDR3 coding DNA: TGTGCCAGCAGCCGGGGACAGGCGGGAGAGACCCAGTACTTC. Translated, it gives CASSRGQAGETQYF.

The rearrangement uses TRBV7-2 and TRBJ1-5; tentatively, D is TRBD1 (6 bases). Per germline, CDR1 SGHTA and CDR2 FQGNSA. The CDR3 has 13 residues. The V end lost 5 bases, the J end lost 6 bases, and 11 bases lay between the germline ends. The CDR3 sequence is CASSPRGGQPQHF. CDR3 nucleotide sequence: TGTGCCAGCAGCCCCCGAGGGGGTCAGCCCCAGCATTTT.

This clone was counted once. The J gene is TRBJ2-2, the V gene TRBV6-5, with no clear D. V gave up 7 bases and J gave up 7 bases, with 13 bases separating them. This CDR3 is 13 amino acids long. Germline V lookup: CDR1 MNHEY, CDR2 SVGAGI. The CDR3 nucleotides are TGTGCCAGCATGGGCAGATTGCGCGGGGAGCTGTTTTTT. It encodes CASMGRLRGELFF.

Remarks on this clone: The limits of the CDR3 on the DNA are not certain, so only TCRdb's listed CDR3 is given. The rearrangement joins TRBV6-6 to TRBJ1-6; TRBD1 reflects the table's D call only, with no check against the DNA. CDR1 is MNHNY and CDR2 is SVGAGI in the germline V gene (reference sequence). Including both end residues, the CDR3 is 14 amino acids long. The CDR3 sequence: CASSYVGAGSPLNF.

This clone was picked up a small number of times. The rearrangement links TRBV5-1 to TRBJ2-7; 8 bases fit TRBD2. Germline V gives CDR1 SGHRS, CDR2 YFSETQ. There are 14 residues in the CDR3. Losses at the gene ends were 7 bases for V and 6 bases for J; bases not matched to a gene: 12. CDR3 in amino acids: CASFKGLESGEQYF. CDR3 DNA: TGCGCCAGCTTTAAGGGACTAGAATCTGGCGAGCAGTACTTC.

This chain links TRBV7-9 with TRBJ2-2, with 10 bases matching TRBD1. The germline V gene has CDR1 SEHNR and CDR2 FQNEAQ (reference sequence). The CDR3 has 16 residues. V was clipped by 1 base and J by 4 bases; unmatched bases: 3. In DNA form, the CDR3 reads TGTGCCAGCAGCTTAGTTCGGGACAGGGGCACCGGGGAGCTGTTTTTT. Its translation is CASSLVRDRGTGELFF. Looking up the rest from reference TRBV7-9 and TRBJ2-2 gives the full variable domain: DTGVSQNPRHKITKRGQNVTFRCDPISEHNRLYWYRQTLGQGPEFLTYFQNEAQLEKSRLLSDRFSAERPKGSFSTLEIQRTEQGDSAMYLCASSLVRDRGTGELFFGEGSRLTVL.

The chain joins TRBV6-4 to TRBJ1-5; D not resolved. The CDR3 covers 13 residues. Germline values: CDR1 MRHNA, CDR2 SNTAGT. V was pared by 3 bases and J by 1 base, with 4 bases between. CDR3 DNA: TGTGCCAGCAGTGAAGAGAGCAATCAGCCCCAGCATTTT. As protein: CASSEESNQPQHF.

Only one count was recorded for this clone. The chain combines TRBV4-3 with TRBJ1-2; TRBD1 is a possible D gene (5 bases). The V end was cut by 2 bases, the J end by 2 bases, with 12 bases between. Germline V gene sequence: CDR1 LGHNA, CDR2 YSLEER. The CDR3 has 15 residues. CDR3 sequence reads: CASSQLLQANYGYTF. The CDR3 bases are TGCGCCAGCAGCCAACTGCTACAGGCGAACTATGGCTACACCTTC.

As to this clone: The junction does not match germline at one end; this may be a read error. V is TRBV9 and J is TRBJ1-2; 7 bases map to TRBD1. CDR1 is SGDLS, CDR2 YYNGEE, per germline. The length of the CDR3 is 13 residues. CDR3 residues: CASSVEGAHGYPF. In DNA, the CDR3 is TGTGCCAGCAGCGTTGAGGGGGCGCATGGCTACCCCTTC.

This rearrangement joins TRBV2 to TRBJ1-3; D unresolved. This CDR3 has 16 amino acids. V shed 3 bases and J shed 0 bases, with 12 bases lying between them. The germline V gene encodes CDR1 SNHLY and CDR2 FYNNEI. The CDR3: CASSERSWSSGNTIYF. CDR3 bases: TGTGCCAGCAGTGAGAGGTCTTGGAGCTCTGGAAACACCATATATTTT.